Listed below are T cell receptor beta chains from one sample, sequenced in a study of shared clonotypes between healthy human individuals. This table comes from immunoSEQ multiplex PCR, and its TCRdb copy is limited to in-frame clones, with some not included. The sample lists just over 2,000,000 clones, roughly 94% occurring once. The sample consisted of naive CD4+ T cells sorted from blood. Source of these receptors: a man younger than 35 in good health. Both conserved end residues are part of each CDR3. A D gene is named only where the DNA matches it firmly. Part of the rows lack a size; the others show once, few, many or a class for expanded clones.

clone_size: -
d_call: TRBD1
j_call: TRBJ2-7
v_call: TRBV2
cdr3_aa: CASSGDRSLREQYF
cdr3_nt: TGTGCCAGCAGTGGGGACAGAAGTCTACGGGAGCAGTACTTC

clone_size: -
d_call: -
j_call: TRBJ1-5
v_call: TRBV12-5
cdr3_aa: CASGDLWGKQPQHF
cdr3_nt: TGTGCTAGTGGAGACCTGTGGGGGAAACAGCCCCAGCATTTT

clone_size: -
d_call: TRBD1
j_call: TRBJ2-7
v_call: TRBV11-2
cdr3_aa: CASSPGTGSSYEQYF
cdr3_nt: TGTGCCAGCAGCCCCGGGACAGGGTCCTCCTACGAGCAGTACTTC

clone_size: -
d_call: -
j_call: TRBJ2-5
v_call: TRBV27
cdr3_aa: CASSPQETQYF
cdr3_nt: TGTGCCAGCAGTCCCCAAGAGACCCAGTACTTC

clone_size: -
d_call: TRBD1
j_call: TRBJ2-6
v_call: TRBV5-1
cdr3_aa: CASSFVTGGARAGANVLTF
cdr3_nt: TGCGCCAGCAGCTTCGTAACAGGGGGCGCGAGGGCTGGGGCCAACGTCCTGACTTTC

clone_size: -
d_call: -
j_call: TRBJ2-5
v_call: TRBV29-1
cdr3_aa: CSVQFGSNRETQYF
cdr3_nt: TGCAGCGTCCAATTCGGCTCTAATAGGGAGACCCAGTACTTC

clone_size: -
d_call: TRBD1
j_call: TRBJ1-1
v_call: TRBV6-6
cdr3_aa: CASSYKTDRGIAEAFF
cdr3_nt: TGTGCCAGCAGTTATAAGACGGACAGGGGGATTGCTGAAGCTTTCTTT

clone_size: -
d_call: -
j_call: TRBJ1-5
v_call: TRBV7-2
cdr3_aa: CASSLVGGNSNQPQHF
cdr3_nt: TGTGCCAGCAGCTTAGTGGGCGGAAATAGCAATCAGCCCCAGCATTTT

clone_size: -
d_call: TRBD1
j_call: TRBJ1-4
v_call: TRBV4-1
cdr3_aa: CASSRTGGYEKLFF
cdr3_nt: TGCGCCAGCAGCCGGACAGGGGGATATGAAAAACTGTTTTTT

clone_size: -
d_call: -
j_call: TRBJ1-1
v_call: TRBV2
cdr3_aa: CASSVGHLNTEAFF
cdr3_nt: TGTGCCAGCAGTGTCGGACATTTGAACACTGAAGCTTTCTTT

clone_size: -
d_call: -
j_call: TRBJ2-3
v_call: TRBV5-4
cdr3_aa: CASSQPRGGMSDTQYF
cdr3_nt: TGTGCCAGCAGCCAACCGAGAGGGGGGATGTCAGATACGCAGTATTTT

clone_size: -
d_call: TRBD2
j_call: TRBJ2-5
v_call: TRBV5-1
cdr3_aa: CASSWGGLASQETQYF
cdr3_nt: TGCGCCAGCAGCTGGGGAGGACTAGCGTCTCAAGAGACCCAGTACTTC

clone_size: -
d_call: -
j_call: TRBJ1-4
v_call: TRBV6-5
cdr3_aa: CASSLTGTNEKLFF
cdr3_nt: TGTGCCAGCAGTTTAACAGGGACTAATGAAAAACTGTTTTTT

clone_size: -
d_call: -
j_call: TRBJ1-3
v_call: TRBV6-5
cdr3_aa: CASSYRPGTTGNTIYF
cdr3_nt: TGTGCCAGCAGTTACCGGCCAGGGACAACTGGAAACACCATATATTTT

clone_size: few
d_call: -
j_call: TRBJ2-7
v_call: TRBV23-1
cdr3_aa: CASSQSSEPQTLEQYF
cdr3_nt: TGCGCCAGCAGTCAATCTAGTGAGCCCCAAACCCTCGAGCAGTACTTC

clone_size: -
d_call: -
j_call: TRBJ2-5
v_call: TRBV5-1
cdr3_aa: CASSTPPHETQYF
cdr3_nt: TGCGCCAGCAGCACCCCGCCTCACGAGACCCAGTACTTC